This TCR beta chain was sequenced in a study of shared clonotypes between healthy human individuals. There are 11 residues in the CDR3. Germline V gene data show CDR1 as SGHVS and CDR2 as FQNEAQ. The germline V and J ends were trimmed by 5 bases and 7 bases, with 8 bases remaining between them. Measured with immunoSEQ multiplex PCR; TCRdb has only the in-frame clones, and not every one. The sample records approximately 1,500,000 clones, around 98% being singletons. V is TRBV7-8 and J is TRBJ1-1; D unclear. Sequencing was carried out using naive CD4+ T cells sorted from blood. As to subset: CD45RA+ positively selected. The clonotype originates from a man between 25 and 39 years old in good health. The CDR3 DNA is TGTGCCAGCAGCCCGAGGGATGAAGCTTTCTTT. Translating it yields CASSPRDEAFF.